This T cell receptor (beta chain) emerged from a study of T cells in Graves' hyperthyroidism and ophthalmopathy. Study conclusions and caveats: Also found in blood were most expanded thyroid clonotypes above 0.001.

At least ten counts were recorded for this clonotype. Its antigen is undetermined. Stable Graves' hyperthyroidism denoted no ophthalmopathy progression over 18 months. From RNA transcripts, TCR beta CDR3 regions were amplified. RT-PCR in the first round (using the HTBI primer set) targeted the TCR CDR3. TCRdb called the multiplex PCR reads again in MiXCR, with one record for every CDR3 protein. The table has roughly 630,000 distinct CDR3 sequences, around a sixth seen once. This CDR3 contains 14 residues. CDR1 KGHDR and CDR2 SFDVKD come from the germline V gene. The ends lost 7 bases at V and 3 bases at J; junction bases unmatched: 2.

The sequenced material came from blood. The chain has TRBV24-1 and TRBJ2-2; 9 bases agree with TRBD1. This receptor was obtained from a woman in her thirties with Graves' hyperthyroidism. The CDR3 sequence is CATRGQGDTGELFF. The CDR3 DNA reads as TGTGCCACCAGGGGACAGGGTGACACCGGGGAGCTGTTTTTT.